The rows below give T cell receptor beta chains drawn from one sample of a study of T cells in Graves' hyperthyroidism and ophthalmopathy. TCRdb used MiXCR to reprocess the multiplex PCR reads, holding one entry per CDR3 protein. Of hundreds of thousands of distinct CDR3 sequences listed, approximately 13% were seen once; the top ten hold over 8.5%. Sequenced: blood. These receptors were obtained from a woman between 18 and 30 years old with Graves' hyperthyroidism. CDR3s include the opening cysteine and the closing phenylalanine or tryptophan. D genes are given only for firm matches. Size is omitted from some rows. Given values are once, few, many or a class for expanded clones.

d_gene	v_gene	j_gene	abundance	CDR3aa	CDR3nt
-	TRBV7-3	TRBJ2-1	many	CASSLFEGNEQFF	TGTGCCAGCAGCTTATTCGAGGGCAATGAGCAGTTCTTC
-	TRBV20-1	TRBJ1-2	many	CSAREWGVGYGYTF	TGCAGTGCTAGAGAGTGGGGCGTCGGCTATGGCTACACCTTC
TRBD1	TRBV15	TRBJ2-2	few	CATSGRTGIQIGELFF	TGTGCCACCAGCGGTCGGACAGGGATTCAAATCGGGGAGCTGTTTTTT
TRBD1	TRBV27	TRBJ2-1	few	CASSTIMTGNNEQFF	TGTGCCAGCAGTACTATAATGACAGGGAACAATGAGCAGTTCTTC
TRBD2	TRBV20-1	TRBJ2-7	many	CSARDGAGLAVLPYEQYF	TGCAGTGCTAGAGATGGGGCGGGACTAGCGGTCCTCCCCTACGAGCAGTACTTC
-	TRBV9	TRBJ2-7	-	CASSVGGGPATYEQYF	TGTGCCAGCAGCGTAGGAGGGGGGCCAGCTACCTACGAGCAGTACTTC
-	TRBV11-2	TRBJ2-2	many	CASSFLRLWVGELFF	TGTGCCAGCAGCTTTCTCAGGTTATGGGTCGGGGAGCTGTTTTTT
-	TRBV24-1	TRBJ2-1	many	CATSAGYEQFF	TGTGCCACCAGTGCAGGGTATGAGCAGTTCTTC
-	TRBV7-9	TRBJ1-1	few	CASSLEDSLNTEAFF	TGTGCCAGCAGCCTAGAGGACAGTCTGAACACTGAAGCTTTCTTT
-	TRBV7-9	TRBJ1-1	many	CASSQSRGAFF	TGTGCCAGCAGCCAAAGCAGGGGAGCTTTCTTT
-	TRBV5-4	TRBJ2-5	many	CASSSSGAETQYF	TGTGCCAGCAGCTCTTCGGGAGCGGAGACCCAGTACTTC
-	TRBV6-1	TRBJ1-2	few	CASSLEVARRDMGYTF	TGTGCCAGCAGCCTCGAGGTGGCCAGGAGGGATATGGGCTACACCTTC
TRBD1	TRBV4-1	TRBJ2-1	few	CASSQRGQSSYNEQFF	TGCGCCAGCAGCCAAAGGGGACAGAGCTCCTACAATGAGCAGTTCTTC
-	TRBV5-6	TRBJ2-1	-	CASSLGFITGEQFF	TGTGCCAGCAGCTTGGGTTTTATCACGGGAGAGCAGTTCTTC
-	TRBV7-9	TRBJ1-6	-	CASSFGSHRNSPLHF	TGTGCCAGCAGCTTTGGGTCCCATAGGAATTCACCCCTCCACTTT
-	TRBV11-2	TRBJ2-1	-	CASSLDPLDSYNEQFF	TGTGCCAGCAGCCTGGACCCCCTTGATTCCTACAATGAGCAGTTCTTC
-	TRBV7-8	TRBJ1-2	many	CASSLGRAKGGYTF	TGTGCCAGCAGCTTAGGACGGGCTAAGGGTGGCTACACCTTC
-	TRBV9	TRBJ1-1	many	CASSVVGDTEAFF	TGTGCCAGCAGCGTAGTCGGAGACACAGAAGCTTTCTTT
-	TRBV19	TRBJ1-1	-	CASSMTTLNTEAFF	TGTGCCAGTAGTATGACGACATTGAACACTGAAGCTTTCTTT
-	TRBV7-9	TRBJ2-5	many	CASSPVEGVQYF	TGTGCCAGCAGCCCGGTTGAAGGGGTCCAGTACTTC
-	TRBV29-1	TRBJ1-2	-	CSVGPHSLYGYTF	TGCAGCGTTGGTCCGCACAGCTTATATGGCTACACCTTC
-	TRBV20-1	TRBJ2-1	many	CSARERRDEQFF	TGCAGTGCTAGAGAGCGACGCGATGAGCAGTTCTTC
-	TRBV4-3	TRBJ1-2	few	CASSQDNRPNYGYTF	TGCGCCAGCAGCCAAGATAACCGACCCAACTATGGCTACACCTTC
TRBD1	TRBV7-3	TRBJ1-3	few	CASSYTGGTIYF	TGTGCCAGCAGCTATACAGGGGGCACCATATATTTT
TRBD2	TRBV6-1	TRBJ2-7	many	CASSEIPSGSYYEQYF	TGTGCCAGCAGTGAGATCCCTAGCGGGTCTTACTACGAGCAGTACTTC
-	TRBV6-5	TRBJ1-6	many	CASSYSPHGFSPLHF	TGTGCCAGCAGTTACTCTCCACATGGGTTCTCACCCCTCCACTTT
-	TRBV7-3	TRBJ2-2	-	CASSLKNRSSVRELFF	TGTGCCAGCAGCTTAAAGAACAGGTCCTCGGTCAGGGAGCTGTTTTTT
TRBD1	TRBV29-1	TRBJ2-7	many	CSVGRDRYEQYF	TGCAGCGTGGGCCGGGACAGATACGAGCAGTACTTC
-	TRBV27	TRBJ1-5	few	CASSLSRGDQPQHF	TGTGCCAGCAGTTTAAGCCGTGGGGATCAGCCCCAGCATTTT
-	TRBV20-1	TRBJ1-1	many	CSARVEGILLNTEAFF	TGCAGTGCTAGAGTTGAGGGCATACTCTTGAACACTGAAGCTTTCTTT
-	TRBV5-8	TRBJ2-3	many	CASSLVPDEDTQYF	TGTGCCAGCAGCTTGGTCCCGGACGAAGATACGCAGTATTTT
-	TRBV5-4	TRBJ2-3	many	CASSLSGQGGVAADTQYF	TGTGCCAGCAGCTTGAGCGGTCAGGGGGGGGTCGCGGCAGATACGCAGTATTTT
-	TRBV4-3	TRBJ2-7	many	CASSQDLGTSYEQYF	TGCGCCAGCAGCCAAGATCTCGGGACTTCCTACGAGCAGTACTTC
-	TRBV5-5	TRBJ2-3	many	CASSPSGHRADTQYF	TGTGCCAGCAGCCCAAGCGGTCACAGGGCAGATACGCAGTATTTT
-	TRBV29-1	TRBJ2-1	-	CSVEASRTGTYNEQFF	TGCAGCGTTGAAGCCTCAAGGACCGGGACCTACAATGAGCAGTTCTTC
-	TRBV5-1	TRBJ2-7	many	CASSLDVTRYEQYF	TGCGCCAGCAGCTTGGATGTCACGAGATACGAGCAGTACTTC
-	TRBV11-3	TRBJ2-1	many	CASSSPPYNEQFF	TGTGCCAGCAGCTCCCCCCCTTACAATGAGCAGTTCTTC
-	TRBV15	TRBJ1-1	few	CATSTGPNTEAFF	TGTGCCACCAGCACCGGGCCCAACACTGAAGCTTTCTTT
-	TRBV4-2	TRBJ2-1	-	CASSQDRLRGDEQFF	TGTGCCAGCAGCCAAGATCGGCTGAGGGGCGATGAGCAGTTCTTC
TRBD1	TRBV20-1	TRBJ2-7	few	CSAEPDRVAGEQYF	TGCAGTGCTGAACCGGACAGGGTGGCGGGCGAGCAGTACTTC
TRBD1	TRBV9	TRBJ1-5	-	CASSAQGGFGQPQHF	TGTGCCAGCAGCGCTCAGGGGGGTTTCGGGCAGCCCCAGCATTTT
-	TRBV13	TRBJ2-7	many	CASSLGVEDYEQYF	TGTGCCAGCAGCTTAGGCGTAGAAGACTACGAGCAGTACTTC
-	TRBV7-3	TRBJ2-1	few	CASSLRVSYNEQFF	TGTGCCAGCAGCTTAAGAGTCTCCTACAATGAGCAGTTCTTC
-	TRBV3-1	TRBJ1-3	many	CASSQVGGQGVMRTIYF	TGTGCCAGCAGCCAAGTTGGCGGACAAGGTGTTATGCGGACCATATATTTT
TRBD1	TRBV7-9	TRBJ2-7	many	CASSRGQGPHEQYF	TGTGCCAGCAGCCGCGGACAGGGTCCACACGAGCAGTACTTC